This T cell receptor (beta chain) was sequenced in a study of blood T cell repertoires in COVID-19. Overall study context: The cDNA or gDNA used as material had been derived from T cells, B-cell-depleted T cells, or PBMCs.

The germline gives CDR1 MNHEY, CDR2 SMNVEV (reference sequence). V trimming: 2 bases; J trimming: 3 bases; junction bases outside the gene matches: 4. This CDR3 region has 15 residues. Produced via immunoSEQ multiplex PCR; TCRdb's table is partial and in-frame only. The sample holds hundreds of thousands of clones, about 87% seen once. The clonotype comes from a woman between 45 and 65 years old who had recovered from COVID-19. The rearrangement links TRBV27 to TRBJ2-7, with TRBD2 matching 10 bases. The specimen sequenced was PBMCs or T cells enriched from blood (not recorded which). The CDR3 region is CASSLALAGVYEQYF. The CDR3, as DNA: TGTGCCAGCAGTTTAGCTCTAGCGGGAGTCTACGAGCAGTACTTC.